Shown below are 8 T cell receptor beta chains from a single sample sequenced in a study of Ad26.COV2.S vaccination and SARS-CoV-2 variants (dated by TCRdb to 2020 to 2023). The library was produced with the immunoSEQ multiplex PCR assay. The table comes from immuneACCESS by way of TCRdb, which keeps in-frame sequences with V and J called. Part of the clones is missing from these tables; in studies checked, under half for an unresolved V gene and the rest for unknown reasons. The sample table holds roughly 270,000 clones, of which around 87% were seen once. The top ten clones comprise about 3.6% of the sample. This sample's treatment or condition label indicates: roughly 18 received Ad26.COV2.S at low or high dose, single or two shots; about 5 received placebo; per-sample allocation not given. For vaccine and placebo recipients, repertoires were sequenced using samples collected on day 63 after the first injection.

The sequencing used peripheral blood, collected in a trial of Ad26.COV2.S vaccine versus placebo. The source is a person between 18 and 60 years old who received the Ad26.COV2.S COVID-19 vaccine or a placebo.

The chain recombines TRBV3-1 (or the pseudogene TRBV3-2) with TRBJ2-7; a possible D gene is TRBD1 (5 bases). V was pared by 6 bases and J by 3 bases, with 15 bases between. Germline values: CDR1 LGHDT, CDR2 YNNKEL (reference sequence). This CDR3 has 14 amino acids. CDR3 coding DNA: TGTGCCAGCAGTCCCCCGGACAAAAGCTACGAGCAGTACTTC. Amino acids: CASSPPDKSYEQYF.

V and J are TRBV27 and TRBJ1-2, with D unresolved. The CDR3 totals 13 residues. CDR1 and CDR2 from the germline V gene are MNHEY and SMNVEV (reference sequence). V was clipped by 3 bases and J by 1 base, with 6 bases between them. The CDR3 nucleotides are TGTGCCAGCAGTTTCAACAGTAACTATGGCTACACCTTC. Its protein is CASSFNSNYGYTF.

This rearrangement joins TRBV5-4 to TRBJ1-6; TRBD1 agrees at 9 bases. This CDR3 contains 18 residues. Trimming at V came to 3 bases and at J to 1 base, leaving 8 bases not matched to a gene. Germline CDR1 reads SGHNT; CDR2 reads YYREEE (reference sequence). CDR3 coding DNA: TGTGCCAGCAGCTGGGGACAGGGTAGGCGATCCTATAATTCACCCCTCCACTTT. Translation gives CASSWGQGRRSYNSPLHF.

The chain uses TRBV10-3 and TRBJ2-3, with D possibly being TRBD1 (6 bases). V dropped 6 bases and J dropped 3 bases, with 16 bases sitting between them. The CDR3 sequence is 15 residues long. Germline-derived CDR1 and CDR2 are ENHRY and SYGVKD. Here the CDR3 reads CAIRPDSWGTDTQYF. CDR3 in DNA: TGTGCCATCAGACCGGACAGTTGGGGGACAGATACGCAGTATTTT.

The chain employs TRBV20-1 and TRBJ2-7; D assignment may be TRBD1 or TRBD2 (5 bases each). Trimming took 6 bases from V and 6 from J, leaving 12 bases between them. The CDR3 spans 11 residues. CDR1 and CDR2 (germline): DFQATT, SNEGSKA (reference sequence). CDR3 sequence: CSATGTGEQYF. DNA of the CDR3: TGCAGTGCCACCGGGACCGGCGAGCAGTACTTC.

V is TRBV18 and J is TRBJ1-1; D possibly corresponds to TRBD1 (5 bases). This CDR3 region has 15 residues. Germline V gene data show CDR1 as KGHSH and CDR2 as LQKENI. V lost 2 bases and J 3 bases, leaving 13 bases between the germline ends. The CDR3 protein is CASSPFARGDTEAFF. In nucleotides, the CDR3 is TGTGCCAGCTCACCATTCGCCAGAGGGGACACTGAAGCTTTCTTT.

The chain recombines TRBV19 with TRBJ2-3, with D tentatively TRBD1 (5 bases). There are 15 residues in the CDR3. Between the trimmed V and J ends, which lost 3 bases and 3 bases, there was a span of 13 bases. Germline assignment: CDR1 LNHDA and CDR2 SQIVND (reference sequence). The CDR3 nucleotides are TGTGCCAGTAGTATGGGAACAGGAATTACAGATACGCAGTATTTT. It translates to CASSMGTGITDTQYF. Using reference TRBV19 and TRBJ2-3 for the parts outside the CDR3, the full variable domain is DGGITQSPKYLFRKEGQNVTLSCEQNLNHDAMYWYRQDPGQGLRLIYYSQIVNDFQKGDIAEGYSVSREKKESFPLTVTSAQKNPTAFYLCASSMGTGITDTQYFGPGTRLTVL.

The chain joins TRBV5-1 to TRBJ1-2, with a tentative D call TRBD1 (6 bases). The CDR3 runs 14 residues. CDR1 SGHRS and CDR2 YFSETQ come from the germline V gene. The ends were cut back, 7 bases at V and 4 bases at J, with 17 bases in the middle. In DNA, the CDR3 is TGCGCCAGCCAGCCGGGGGACAACTCCTATGGCTACACCTTC. It codes for CASQPGDNSYGYTF.